This T cell receptor (beta chain) was identified in a study of control samples from healthy donors and cancer patients. Sequencing used immunoSEQ multiplex PCR; TCRdb keeps in-frame clones, though not all of them. The data show under 200,000 clones, and the top ten clones hold around 2%. Trimming left V 4 bases short and J 3 bases short, with 12 bases between. Per the germline V gene, CDR1 is MNHNS and CDR2 is SASEGT. This CDR3 region has 14 residues. The clonotype originates from a young woman in good health. V and J are TRBV6-1 and TRBJ1-2; D not certain. Sequenced material: blood. The DNA for the CDR3 is TGTGCCAGCAGTGCAGCCCTGGGCGACTATGGCTACACCTTC. Its protein product is CASSAALGDYGYTF.